The following is a TCR beta chain sequence with its context. The data belong to a study of blood T cell repertoires in COVID-19. Study at large: The study drew acute and convalescent COVID-19 samples from the United States, Italy and Spain. T cells, B-cell-depleted T cells, or PBMCs provided the cDNA or gDNA that served as material.

In the original workflow: The assay estimated nucleated cells by amplifying reference gene primers. Sequencing used immunoSEQ multiplex PCR; TCRdb keeps in-frame clones, though not all of them. V and J calls and clone size are as listed in that table; D and trimming were resolved from the DNA. The sample yields about 81,000 clones, around 80% seen once. The V gene lost 5 bases and the J gene lost 4 bases, with 10 bases spanning the gap. Germline CDR1 MNHEY, CDR2 SMNVEV (reference sequence). The CDR3 has 13 amino acids. The specimen was peripheral blood. The receptor was isolated from a man between 60 and 75 years old with acute or convalescent COVID-19. V is TRBV27 and J is TRBJ2-3, with D possibly TRBD1 on 7 matching bases. The CDR3 loop reads CASSRGTADTQYF. The DNA of the CDR3 is TGTGCCAGCAGTCGGGGGACAGCAGATACGCAGTATTTT.